Included here is one T cell receptor beta chain sequence, with context. Antigen: not known. All the patients suffered relapse after autologous stem cell transplantation, and brentuximab vedotin exposure differed. The CDR3 is made up of 12 amino acids. V gave up 3 bases and J gave up 6 bases, with 10 bases separating them. The germline V gene encodes CDR1 GTSNPN and CDR2 SVGIG (reference sequence). The assay was immunoSEQ multiplex PCR, and TCRdb's table has in-frame clones only and misses some. The sample holds about 93,000 clones, 81% seen once. This specimen comes from a study of PD-1 blockade in classical Hodgkin lymphoma. Background on the study: Every 2 weeks, patients had 3 mg/kg nivolumab intravenously.

Findings and limits, study-wide: CD4+ TCR diversity, unlike CD8+, rose significantly by C4D1. Repertoire differences lack defined causes, possibly disease activity or prior therapy.

The sequencing used peripheral blood mononuclear cells (PBMCs), collected before the second cycle of nivolumab. The V call is TRBV30, the J call TRBJ2-3; no clear D. The clonotype originates from a human donor with classical Hodgkin lymphoma. CDR3 in amino acids: CAWSPHADTQYF. Written as DNA, the CDR3 is TGTGCCTGGAGCCCCCACGCGGATACGCAGTATTTT.